This TCR beta chain stems from a study of shared clonotypes between healthy human individuals. The assay was immunoSEQ multiplex PCR, and TCRdb's table has in-frame clones only and misses some. Of under 600,000 clones in the sample, roughly four fifths were seen once. This CDR3 comprises 15 residues. In germline, CDR1 is MDHEN, CDR2 SYDVKM. V was clipped by 6 bases and J by 2 bases, with 17 bases between them. This receptor was identified in a woman aged 40 to 50 in good health. Some clones in this sample may be carry-over from other donors' samples. The chain recombines TRBV28 with TRBJ2-7, with D perhaps TRBD2 (5 bases). The sample consisted of PBMCs. CDR3 loop: CASSLEGSGTYEQYF. CDR3 sequence (DNA): TGTGCCAGCAGCCTAGAGGGTTCCGGCACCTACGAGCAGTACTTC.